What follows are 29 T cell receptor beta chains derived from one specimen sequenced in a study of T cell repertoires in cytomegalovirus infection (dated by TCRdb to between 2018 and 2020). The instrument was an Illumina HiSeq 1500. TCRdb reprocessing: public reads trimmed at Q25 with fastp, clones called with MiXCR, in-frame beta chains kept. Rows with one shared CDR3 protein collapse into an entry with the most common genes and DNA. The sample data list more than 150,000 distinct CDR3 sequences, and around 20% of these were observed just once. The top ten hold under 3.5% of the sample. Sample: PBMCs. The receptors were sampled from a human donor in good health (CMV status not recorded). Some clones in this sample may be carry-over from other donors' samples.

This clonotype has only a few counts. The chain joins TRBV2 to TRBJ1-5; 12 nucleotides line up with TRBD1. With 5 bases clipped from V and 6 bases from J, the junction kept 8 bases outside the gene matches. Looked up from germline, CDR1 is SNHLY and CDR2 is FYNNEI. This CDR3 has 16 amino acids. Written as DNA, the CDR3 is TGTGCCAGCAGTTCCCGGGGGACAGGGGGCTCTCAGCCCCAGCATTTT. Its protein product is CASSSRGTGGSQPQHF.

The chain employs TRBV29-1 and TRBJ2-1; D call uncertain. The V end was cut by 4 bases, the J end by 0 bases, with 4 bases between. The CDR3 totals 12 residues. CDR1 is SQVTM and CDR2 is ANQGSEA in the germline V gene. In DNA, the CDR3 is TGCAGCGTTGCCAGCTCCTACAATGAGCAGTTCTTC. Translated: CSVASSYNEQFF.

CDR3 nucleotide sequence: TGTGCCAGCAGCGCCGGGACAGATAGCAATCAGCCCCAGCATTTT. Its protein is CASSAGTDSNQPQHF. The chain is built from TRBV12-3 or TRBV12-4 and TRBJ1-5, with 7 bases that match TRBD1. The CDR3 spans 15 residues. Trimming at V came to 6 bases and at J to 0 bases, leaving 5 bases not matched to a gene.

This clonotype was observed a few times. The rearrangement links TRBV25-1 to TRBJ1-2, with TRBD1 matching over 7 bases. With V trimmed by 6 bases and J by 8 bases, 12 bases remained unmatched. CDR3 size: 14 residues. Germline assignment: CDR1 MGHDK and CDR2 SYGVNS. The CDR3 coding sequence is TGTGCCAGCAGCGACCCCGGACAGGCTACCGGCTACACCTTC. Its translation is CASSDPGQATGYTF.

The genes are TRBV6-6 and TRBJ1-1; unclear D gene. CDR3 length equals 12 residues. Between the trimmed V and J ends, which lost 5 bases and 13 bases, there was a span of 17 bases. The germline V gene encodes CDR1 MNHNY and CDR2 SVGAGI (reference sequence). The CDR3 nucleotides are TGTGCCAGCAGTACCCCGGCTGGGGAGTATTTCTTT. It translates to CASSTPAGEYFF.

The chain has TRBV5-1 and TRBJ1-1; tentatively, D is TRBD1 (6 bases). Germline lookup yields CDR1 SGHRS and CDR2 YFSETQ. The CDR3 contains 13 residues. The germline V and J ends were trimmed by 7 bases and 4 bases, with 14 bases remaining between them. CDR3 in amino acids: CASRTGSGTEAFF. The CDR3 DNA reads as TGCGCCAGCCGAACAGGGTCGGGCACTGAAGCTTTCTTT.

The V and J genes are TRBV5-6 and TRBJ2-5, with D unresolved. The CDR3 spans 11 residues. The germline V gene encodes CDR1 SGHDT and CDR2 YYEEEE. Trimming removed 3 bases at V and 5 bases at J, with 5 bases between. The CDR3 loop is CASSWRETQYF. DNA for the CDR3: TGTGCCAGCAGCTGGCGGGAGACCCAGTACTTC.

The CDR3: CSARSSGGHTEAFF. The CDR3, as DNA: TGCAGTGCTAGGTCTTCGGGGGGGCACACTGAAGCTTTCTTT. This chain joins TRBV20-1 and TRBJ1-1, with D possibly being TRBD1 (6 bases). The length of the CDR3 is 14 residues. The V gene's germline CDR1 is DFQATT and CDR2 SNEGSKA (reference sequence). The germline V and J ends were trimmed by 3 bases and 3 bases, with 14 bases remaining between them.

The chain joins TRBV10-3 to TRBJ2-5, with TRBD1 matching over 7 bases. The CDR3 sequence is 13 residues long. Germline V gives CDR1 ENHRY, CDR2 SYGVKD. J was trimmed by 3 bases and V by 7 bases; bases with no gene match: 5. In DNA form, the CDR3 reads TGTGCCATCAACCTCGACAGGGAAGAGACCCAGTACTTC. Translated, it gives CAINLDREETQYF.

The sample holds a few counts of this clonotype. The chain employs TRBV12-3 or TRBV12-4 and TRBJ2-5; 7 bases fit TRBD2. CDR3 length equals 16 residues. V lost 1 base, J lost 4 bases, and 9 bases stayed unmatched. This chain's CDR3 is CASSLEVAGEGETQYF. CDR3 DNA sequence: TGTGCCAGCAGTTTAGAGGTTGCGGGGGAAGGAGAGACCCAGTACTTC.

This clonotype was recorded a few times. The rearrangement joins TRBV6-1 to TRBJ2-7; 10 bases are shared with TRBD1. Germline lookup yields CDR1 MNHNS and CDR2 SASEGT. V was clipped by 8 bases and J by 7 bases; unmatched bases: 8. This CDR3 contains 13 residues. The CDR3 sequence is CASRDRGSREQYF. CDR3 DNA: TGTGCCAGCCGGGACAGGGGATCGAGGGAGCAGTACTTC.

The table lists this clonotype with many counts. V is TRBV29-1 and J is TRBJ2-2, with D possibly TRBD2 on 5 matching bases. Trimming stripped 6 bases from V and 6 bases from J, with 11 bases between. The CDR3 sequence is 12 residues long. Germline V gene lookup returns CDR1 SQVTM and CDR2 ANQGSEA. The CDR3 bases are TGCAGCGTCTGGGTCGGGGCCGGGGAGCTGTTTTTT. It codes for CSVWVGAGELFF.

Worth noting for this clonotype: Its ends do not fully match the called genes, so a read error is possible. The chain recombines TRBV14 with TRBJ2-7; TRBD2 agrees at 12 bases. Germline CDR1 and CDR2: SGHDN and FVKESK. The CDR3 is made up of 18 amino acids. CDR3 DNA sequence: TGTACCAGCAGCCAAGACTCGAAATCACTAGCGGGAGGCGACGAGCAGTACTTC. It is translated as CTSSQDSKSLAGGDEQYF.

This clonotype turned up a few times. The chain couples TRBV7-3 to TRBJ2-3, with a tentative D call TRBD1 (5 bases). V was shortened by 2 bases and J by 0 bases, with 12 bases between the two germline ends. Per germline, CDR1 SGHTA and CDR2 FQGTGA. The CDR3 has 16 amino acids. The CDR3 DNA reads as TGTGCCAGCAGCTTAGGCTTCAGGGCTAGCACAGATACGCAGTATTTT. Translated, it gives CASSLGFRASTDTQYF.

The rearrangement joins TRBV11-3 to TRBJ2-3, with D possibly matching TRBD1 (7 bases). Per germline, CDR1 SGHNT and CDR2 YENEEA. V gave up 5 bases and J gave up 2 bases, with 17 bases separating them. This CDR3 has 16 amino acids. CDR3 sequence: CASSRRAGGYTDTQYF. CDR3 sequence (DNA): TGTGCCAGCAGCCGGCGGGCAGGGGGGTACACAGATACGCAGTATTTT.

This clonotype occurred a few times. The chain is built from TRBV6-2 or TRBV6-3 and TRBJ2-1, with 10 bases matching TRBD2. The CDR3 spans 15 residues. Germline V lookup: CDR1 MNHEY, CDR2 SVGEGT. With V trimmed by 4 bases and J by 8 bases, 8 bases remained unmatched. For the CDR3, the DNA is TGTGCCAGCAGTTTACCTAGCGGGAGTAGCGATGAGCAGTTCTTC. Translation: CASSLPSGSSDEQFF.

This clonotype was picked up many times. V usage is TRBV7-2 and J usage is TRBJ1-1; D gene ambiguous. The germline V gene encodes CDR1 SGHTA and CDR2 FQGNSA. The length of the CDR3 is 14 residues. The V and J ends lost 2 bases and 3 bases respectively, with 10 bases between them. CDR3 sequence: CASSLSSGDTEAFF. The CDR3 nucleotides are TGTGCCAGCAGCTTAAGTAGCGGGGACACTGAAGCTTTCTTT.

This clonotype occurred a few times. The chain carries TRBV7-9 and TRBJ1-4; D is uncertain. V dropped 2 bases and J dropped 4 bases, with 11 bases sitting between them. Per the germline V gene, CDR1 is SEHNR and CDR2 is FQNEAQ (reference sequence). This CDR3 has 15 residues. CDR3 protein: CASSLTEGVNEKLFF. The CDR3 DNA follows: TGTGCCAGCAGCTTAACCGAGGGAGTTAATGAAAAACTGTTTTTT. The full variable domain, in which reference TRBV7-9 and TRBJ1-4 provide the parts outside the CDR3, is DTGVSQNPRHKITKRGQNVTFRCDPISEHNRLYWYRQTLGQGPEFLTYFQNEAQLEKSRLLSDRFSAERPKGSFSTLEIQRTEQGDSAMYLCASSLTEGVNEKLFFGSGTQLSVL.

The J gene is TRBJ1-1, the V gene TRBV4-1, with a weak D call TRBD1 (6 bases). The length of the CDR3 is 15 residues. Per germline, CDR1 MGHRA and CDR2 YSYEKL. V lost 0 bases, J lost 5 bases, and 13 bases lay in between. CDR3 in amino acids: CASSQEVTGATEAFF. For the CDR3, the DNA is TGCGCCAGCAGCCAAGAAGTGACGGGGGCAACTGAAGCTTTCTTT.

V gene TRBV7-3 combines with J gene TRBJ1-1; tentative D call: TRBD1 (6 bases). The germline V gene has CDR1 SGHTA and CDR2 FQGTGA. V was clipped by 0 bases and J by 4 bases, with 15 bases between them. The CDR3 runs to 16 residues. The CDR3 DNA is TGTGCCAGCAGCTTAACTATGGGGGGGCTAGCCACTGAAGCTTTCTTT. Translating it yields CASSLTMGGLATEAFF.

This clonotype was seen more than once but under ten times. This chain connects TRBV20-1 to TRBJ1-2, with TRBD1 identical over 8 bases. The germline gives CDR1 DFQATT, CDR2 SNEGSKA (reference sequence). The trim removed 6 bases at V and 5 bases at J, leaving 20 bases unmatched. This CDR3 has 17 amino acids. The CDR3 bases are TGCAGTGCCCTCGGGACAGGCACCTTCGGGGGATTTTATGGCTACACCTTC. Protein sequence: CSALGTGTFGGFYGYTF.

The chain is built from TRBV7-9 and TRBJ1-1, with D unclear. The ends were cut back, 2 bases at V and 11 bases at J, with 12 bases in the middle. This CDR3 comprises 12 residues. Germline V gene data show CDR1 as SEHNR and CDR2 as FQNEAQ (reference sequence). The CDR3 DNA sequence: TGTGCCAGCAGCTTATCTGCCATGTCTGCTTTCTTT. This translates into CASSLSAMSAFF.

This clonotype was found many times. The chain joins TRBV28 to TRBJ1-2; a possible D gene is TRBD1 (5 bases). Germline V lookup: CDR1 MDHEN, CDR2 SYDVKM. V dropped 7 bases and J dropped 4 bases, with 13 bases sitting between them. CDR3 length: 13 amino acids. CDR3 sequence reads: CASKVAGLYGYTF. In DNA form, the CDR3 reads TGTGCCAGCAAGGTCGCAGGGCTCTATGGCTACACCTTC.

In this sample, this clonotype turned up a few times. V usage is TRBV29-1 and J usage is TRBJ2-7, with D possibly TRBD2 on 7 matching bases. The germline V gene encodes CDR1 SQVTM and CDR2 ANQGSEA. The CDR3 is 13 residues long. V lost 5 bases, J lost 4 bases, and 15 bases lay in between. In DNA form, the CDR3 reads TGCAGCGTTCGGGGGGCTCCGATTTACGAGCAGTACTTC. Its translation: CSVRGAPIYEQYF.

This clonotype was counted between two and nine times. The chain couples TRBV6-2 or TRBV6-3 to TRBJ2-2; 9 positions match TRBD1. The trim removed 8 bases at V and 4 bases at J, leaving 5 bases unmatched. CDR1 and CDR2 (germline): MNHEY, SVGEGT. The CDR3 is made up of 14 amino acids. The CDR3 is CASGTGGLTGELFF. Written as DNA, the CDR3 is TGTGCCAGCGGTACAGGGGGCCTCACCGGGGAGCTGTTTTTT.

The CDR3 spells CATTVRVDSPLHF. CDR3 sequence (DNA): TGTGCCACCACAGTACGGGTTGATTCACCCCTCCACTTT. The V and J genes are TRBV6-2 or TRBV6-3 and TRBJ1-6; D ambiguous. The CDR3 is 13 residues long. Germline V gene data show CDR1 as MNHEY and CDR2 as SVGEGT. V was clipped by 10 bases and J by 8 bases, with 15 bases between them.

This clonotype was detected many times. The chain couples TRBV7-6 to TRBJ2-7; 9 positions agree with TRBD1. Germline V gene sequence: CDR1 SGHVS, CDR2 FNYEAQ. The CDR3 extends over 17 amino acids. V was pared by 1 base and J by 5 bases, with 12 bases of the junction left unmatched. The CDR3 nucleotides are TGTGCCAGCAGCTTAGTAGCTGGCGGGACAGGGCCCCACGAGCAGTACTTC. This encodes CASSLVAGGTGPHEQYF.

This clonotype was counted many times. The chain couples TRBV11-2 to TRBJ2-2, with 7 bases lining up with TRBD2. The CDR3 loop spans 16 amino acids. After removal of 4 bases from V and 7 bases from J, the junction contained 12 bases not matched to a gene. The germline CDR1 and CDR2 sequences are SGHAT and FQNNGV. Here the CDR3 DNA reads TGTGCCAGCAGCTCTCGTCGGGGAGGGCCAATCGGGGAGCTGTTTTTT. The encoded protein is CASSSRRGGPIGELFF.

This clonotype was picked up many times. The chain carries TRBV11-2 and TRBJ2-5; the match to TRBD2 covers 9 bases. The CDR3 totals 15 residues. V dropped 3 bases and J dropped 4; count of bases not matched to a gene: 6. The germline gives CDR1 SGHAT, CDR2 FQNNGV. The CDR3, as DNA: TGTGCCAGCAGCTTTTCGAGTAGCGGGAGAGAGACCCAGTACTTC. Amino acids: CASSFSSSGRETQYF.